The present TCR beta chain was sequenced within a study of cytomegalovirus exposure and HLA in healthy donors. Vbeta (60) and Jbeta (13) primers were used in the PCR. Assay used: immunoSEQ multiplex PCR; TCRdb lists only in-frame clones, some missing. The profile covers some 250,000 clones, with around 80% appearing a single time and around 5.4% taken by the ten largest. Germline CDR1 reads SGHDN; CDR2 reads FVKESK. Trimming stripped 4 bases from V and 4 bases from J, with 13 bases between. The CDR3 is made up of 14 amino acids. Source material: PBMCs. The source of this sequence is a middle-aged woman in good health and CMV-seropositive. This chain joins TRBV14 and TRBJ1-2; D remains unclear. In DNA form, the CDR3 reads TGTGCCAGCAGCCCACAGCCCGCTGTCTATGGCTACACCTTC. The encoded protein is CASSPQPAVYGYTF.